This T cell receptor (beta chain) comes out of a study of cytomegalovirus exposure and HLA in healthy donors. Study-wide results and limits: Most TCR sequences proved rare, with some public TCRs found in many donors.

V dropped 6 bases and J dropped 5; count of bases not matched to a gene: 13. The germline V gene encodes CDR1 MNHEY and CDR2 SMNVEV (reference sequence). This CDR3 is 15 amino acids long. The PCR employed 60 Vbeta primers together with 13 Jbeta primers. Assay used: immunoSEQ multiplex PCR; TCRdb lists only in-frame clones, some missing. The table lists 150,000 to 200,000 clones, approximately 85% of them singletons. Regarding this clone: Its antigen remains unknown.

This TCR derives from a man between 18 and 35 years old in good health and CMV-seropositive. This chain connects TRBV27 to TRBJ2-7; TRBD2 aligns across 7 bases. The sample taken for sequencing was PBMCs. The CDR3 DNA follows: TGTGCCAGCAGCGTGACTAGCACCTCGTTCCACGAGCAGTACTTC. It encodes CASSVTSTSFHEQYF.